Shown below are 28 T cell receptor beta chains from a single sample sequenced in a study of shared clonotypes between healthy human individuals. The naive CD8 subset, CD45RO-negative cells positively selected for CCR7, excluded terminally differentiated effector memory CD45RA+ cells. The assay was immunoSEQ multiplex PCR, and TCRdb's table has in-frame clones only and misses some. The table lists around 600,000 clones, about 95% of them singletons, with approximately 0.11% in the top ten. The specimen was naive CD8+ T cells sorted from blood. Receptors were obtained from a woman in her 30s in good health.

J is TRBJ2-7 and V is TRBV9; D possibly matches TRBD1 or TRBD2 (5 bases each). The CDR3 has 16 amino acids. Germline CDR1 is SGDLS and CDR2 is YYNGEE. V was clipped by 4 bases and J by 3 bases, with 20 bases between them. CDR3 coding DNA: TGTGCCAGCAGCCCAAGCTTCCGGGACCCCGTCTACGAGCAGTACTTC. It encodes CASSPSFRDPVYEQYF.

The chain couples TRBV5-6 to TRBJ2-7; D perhaps matches TRBD1 (5 bases). CDR3 length equals 13 residues. Germline V gene data show CDR1 as SGHDT and CDR2 as YYEEEE. Trimming shortened V by 2 bases and J by 3 bases, and 9 bases separated the two germline ends. DNA for the CDR3: TGTGCCAGCAGCTTCGGACACCACTACGAGCAGTACTTC. Translating it yields CASSFGHHYEQYF.

This chain uses TRBV30 with TRBJ2-7; 7 nucleotides match TRBD1. The CDR3 extends over 13 amino acids. V lost 4 bases and J lost 3; bases outside the gene matches: 6. The germline V gene encodes CDR1 GTSNPN and CDR2 SVGIG (reference sequence). For the CDR3, the DNA is TGTGCCTGGAAGCAGGGGGTGTTCTACGAGCAGTACTTC. Its protein product is CAWKQGVFYEQYF. The complete variable domain, with remaining parts taken from reference TRBV30 and TRBJ2-7, reads SQTIHQWPATLVQPVGSPLSLECTVEGTSNPNLYWYRQAAGRGLQLLFYSVGIGQISSEVPQNLSASRPQDRQFILSSKKLLLSDSGFYLCAWKQGVFYEQYFGPGTRLTVT.

V and J are TRBV28 and TRBJ2-7, with D possibly matching TRBD2 (6 bases). The CDR3 has 14 amino acids. Trimming took 3 bases from V and 3 from J, leaving 12 bases between them. The germline V gene has CDR1 MDHEN and CDR2 SYDVKM. The CDR3, as DNA: TGTGCCAGCAGTTTTAGCGGACCCGGCTACGAGCAGTACTTC. It yields the protein CASSFSGPGYEQYF.

This chain uses TRBV28 with TRBJ2-5; no clear D. TRBJ2-7 matches the DNA end more closely, so the J call is doubtful. This CDR3 comprises 15 residues. Looked up from germline, CDR1 is MDHEN and CDR2 is SYDVKM. CDR3 sequence reads: CASSLSPGPTYEQYF. CDR3 bases: TGTGCCAGCAGTTTATCTCCAGGACCTACCTACGAGCAGTACTTC.

J is TRBJ2-7 and V is TRBV2, with TRBD1 matching 7 bases. With 6 bases clipped from V and 5 bases from J, the junction kept 13 bases outside the gene matches. The CDR3 spans 15 residues. CDR1 and CDR2 from the germline V gene are SNHLY and FYNNEI. CDR3: CASRASGSQGDEQYF. DNA for the CDR3: TGTGCCAGCAGGGCGTCTGGATCCCAGGGGGACGAGCAGTACTTC.

The rearrangement joins TRBV9 to TRBJ2-7; 13 bases agree with TRBD2. This CDR3 is 15 amino acids long. With V trimmed by 4 bases and J by 4 bases, 5 bases remained unmatched. The V gene's germline CDR1 is SGDLS and CDR2 YYNGEE. In DNA form, the CDR3 reads TGTGCCAGCAGCAGGACTAGCGGGAGATATTACGAGCAGTACTTC. Translation: CASSRTSGRYYEQYF.

V gene TRBV28 combines with J gene TRBJ1-1; D is possibly TRBD1 (6 bases). Trimming removed 6 bases from V and 5 bases from J, with 22 bases in between. CDR1 and CDR2 (germline): MDHEN, SYDVKM. There are 16 residues in the CDR3. CDR3 region: CASSPLGGELGTEAFF. The DNA for the CDR3 is TGTGCCAGCAGCCCCCTGGGGGGCGAATTGGGGACTGAAGCTTTCTTT.

This rearrangement joins TRBV7-9 to TRBJ2-2; D call uncertain. Germline CDR1 is SEHNR and CDR2 is FQNEAQ (reference sequence). Trimming removed 5 bases from V and 6 bases from J, with 10 bases in between. The CDR3 totals 13 residues. The CDR3 DNA reads TGTGCCAGCAGCGGATTGTTATCCGGGGAGCTGTTTTTT. This codes for CASSGLLSGELFF.

The chain couples TRBV6-1 to TRBJ2-7; unclear D gene. Trimming took 0 bases from V and 2 from J, leaving 8 bases between them. Germline V gene sequence: CDR1 MNHNS, CDR2 SASEGT. The CDR3 sequence is 14 residues long. CDR3 coding DNA: TGTGCCAGCAGTGAAGCGCGCAATACCTACGAGCAGTACTTC. Translating gives CASSEARNTYEQYF.

The CDR3 region is CASSLGGASGYQETQYF. CDR3 nucleotides: TGTGCCAGCAGCCTGGGGGGGGCTAGCGGGTACCAAGAGACCCAGTACTTC. The chain is built from TRBV7-8 and TRBJ2-5; 8 positions match TRBD2. V lost 5 bases to trimming and J lost 0 bases; unmatched junction nucleotides: 11. CDR3 size: 17 residues. Germline values: CDR1 SGHVS, CDR2 FQNEAQ.

The gene calls are TRBV14 and TRBJ1-2; 8 bases fit TRBD1. V was pared by 5 bases and J by 5 bases, with 4 bases of the junction left unmatched. The length of the CDR3 is 13 residues. The germline CDR1 and CDR2 sequences are SGHDN and FVKESK. The CDR3 spells CASSSGGVYGYTF. CDR3 sequence (DNA): TGTGCCAGCAGCTCAGGGGGCGTTTATGGCTACACCTTC.

The CDR3 spells CASSISGWETQYF. In DNA, the CDR3 is TGTGCCAGTAGTATATCAGGGTGGGAGACCCAGTACTTC. V usage is TRBV19 and J usage is TRBJ2-5, with a weak D call TRBD1 (5 bases). The CDR3 is made up of 13 amino acids. Germline V gene sequence: CDR1 LNHDA, CDR2 SQIVND (reference sequence). V was cut by 2 bases and J by 5 bases, with 9 bases left in between.

The J gene is TRBJ2-7, the V gene TRBV5-5; possibly TRBD1 or TRBD2 for D (5 bases each). The germline V gene has CDR1 SGHKS and CDR2 YYEKEE (reference sequence). V was clipped by 3 bases and J by 1 base, with 8 bases between them. The length of the CDR3 is 13 residues. CDR3: CASSWGISYEQYF. The CDR3 DNA sequence: TGTGCCAGCAGCTGGGGGATTTCCTACGAGCAGTACTTC. Full variable domain (missing parts from reference TRBV5-5 and TRBJ2-7): DAGVTQSPTHLIKTRGQQVTLRCSPISGHKSVSWYQQVLGQGPQFIFQYYEKEERGRGNFPDRFSARQFPNYSSELNVNALLLGDSALYLCASSWGISYEQYFGPGTRLTVT.

This clone has just one count. The chain carries TRBV5-6 and TRBJ1-2; a possible D gene is TRBD1 (6 bases). CDR1 and CDR2 (germline): SGHDT, YYEEEE. The V and J ends lost 2 bases and 7 bases respectively, with 15 bases between them. This CDR3 contains 14 residues. DNA of the CDR3: TGTGCCAGCAGCTTCACGCAGGGGAGAGGTGGCTACACCTTC. Translating it yields CASSFTQGRGGYTF.

V and J are TRBV4-2 and TRBJ2-7; D gene ambiguous. Germline V gene data show CDR1 as LGHNA and CDR2 as YNFKEQ. The length of the CDR3 is 16 residues. Trimming cost V 0 bases and J 3 bases, with 15 bases left between them. The CDR3 loop reads CASSQERLARDYEQYF. The CDR3 coding sequence is TGTGCCAGCAGCCAAGAAAGATTGGCACGAGACTACGAGCAGTACTTC.

V gene TRBV6-1 combines with J gene TRBJ1-5; D call uncertain. V lost 2 bases and J lost 7, with 15 bases in between. The CDR3 has 15 amino acids. Germline CDR1 and CDR2: MNHNS and SASEGT. CDR3 region: CASSELARAAQPQHF. The CDR3 DNA follows: TGTGCCAGCAGTGAACTGGCCCGGGCCGCGCAGCCCCAGCATTTT.

As to this clone: Within the sample, other DNA sequences also encode this same CDR3. The V gene is TRBV9, the J gene TRBJ1-1; no clear D. V was pared by 4 bases and J by 1 base, with 8 bases between. Germline CDR1 reads SGDLS; CDR2 reads YYNGEE. This CDR3 spans 13 amino acids. The CDR3 loop is CASSPDGNTEAFF. The CDR3 DNA is TGTGCCAGCAGCCCTGATGGGAACACTGAAGCTTTCTTT.

With regard to this clone: This sample includes further DNA sequences coding for the same CDR3. The V gene is TRBV7-9, the J gene TRBJ2-3; 9 nucleotides match TRBD2. CDR1 SEHNR and CDR2 FQNEAQ come from the germline V gene (reference sequence). CDR3 length: 15 residues. Trimming at V came to 5 bases and at J to 0 bases, leaving 3 bases not matched to a gene. DNA of the CDR3: TGTGCCAGCAGCCCTAGCGGGACTAGCACAGATACGCAGTATTTT. Its protein product is CASSPSGTSTDTQYF.

The chain carries TRBV5-1 and TRBJ2-2, with D perhaps given as TRBD1 or TRBD2 (5 bases each). This CDR3 has 15 residues. V lost 5 bases to trimming and J lost 6 bases, with 17 bases between them. Germline V lookup: CDR1 SGHRS, CDR2 YFSETQ. CDR3 bases: TGCGCCAGCAGAGTCAGCAGAGGGGAACCCGGGGAGCTGTTTTTT. It yields the protein CASRVSRGEPGELFF.

The chain links TRBV7-6 to TRBJ2-2; TRBD1 matches 8 bases. The CDR3 is 17 amino acids. V lost 1 base, J lost 2 bases, and 6 bases stayed unmatched. The germline V gene encodes CDR1 SGHVS and CDR2 FNYEAQ. The CDR3 bases are TGTGCCAGCAGCTTAGACGGCAGGGGGCCCAACACCGGGGAGCTGTTTTTT. This sequence encodes CASSLDGRGPNTGELFF.

This clone was detected a few times. The chain combines TRBV5-4 with TRBJ1-1; D ambiguous. Between the trimmed V and J ends, which lost 3 bases and 6 bases, there was a span of 6 bases. Germline V gives CDR1 SGHNT, CDR2 YYREEE (reference sequence). The CDR3 loop spans 11 amino acids. The CDR3 sequence is CASSSDAEAFF. The CDR3 DNA is TGTGCCAGCAGCTCGGACGCTGAAGCTTTCTTT.

The rearrangement joins TRBV2 to TRBJ2-1; D remains unclear. V was cut by 1 base and J by 6 bases, with 10 bases left in between. CDR1 and CDR2 from the germline V gene are SNHLY and FYNNEI. This CDR3 spans 14 amino acids. The chain's CDR3 is CASSEDSYLNEQFF. CDR3 nucleotides: TGTGCCAGCAGTGAAGACTCATACCTCAATGAGCAGTTCTTC.

V gene TRBV13 combines with J gene TRBJ1-2, with TRBD1 identical over 8 bases. The V segment lost 0 bases and the J segment 4 bases; nucleotides outside the gene matches: 4. The CDR3 totals 15 residues. Germline V lookup: CDR1 PRHDT, CDR2 FYEKMQ (reference sequence). The CDR3 DNA follows: TGTGCCAGCAGCTTAGGGCAGGGGGCGACCTATGGCTACACCTTC. This sequence encodes CASSLGQGATYGYTF.

The chain recombines TRBV11-2 with TRBJ2-4; tentatively, D is TRBD1 (6 bases). This CDR3 spans 12 amino acids. The germline V and J ends were trimmed by 5 bases and 6 bases, with 8 bases remaining between them. Germline CDR1 and CDR2: SGHAT and FQNNGV. The CDR3 here is CASSLDRNIQYF. The CDR3 coding sequence is TGTGCCAGCAGCCTGGACAGAAACATTCAGTACTTC.

The CDR3 DNA sequence: TGTGCCAGCAGTTTAGGTTTCGGGACCGCGAACACCGGGGAGCTGTTTTTT. Translating it yields CASSLGFGTANTGELFF. The chain employs TRBV27 and TRBJ2-2; D is tentatively TRBD1 or TRBD2 (5 bases each). Germline assignment: CDR1 MNHEY and CDR2 SMNVEV (reference sequence). The ends were cut back, 2 bases at V and 0 bases at J, with 13 bases in the middle. This CDR3 contains 17 residues.

The CDR3 DNA follows: TGTGCCAGCAGCGACCTAGGACCGGACTTCCAAGAGACCCAGTACTTC. Its protein is CASSDLGPDFQETQYF. The genes are TRBV7-9 and TRBJ2-5; maybe TRBD2 (5 bases). V gave up 5 bases and J gave up 1 base, with 17 bases separating them. This CDR3 contains 16 residues. Germline values: CDR1 SEHNR, CDR2 FQNEAQ (reference sequence).

This clone has only one observation. The chain has TRBV4-1 and TRBJ1-5; no clear D gene. The V end lost 4 bases, the J end lost 2 bases, and 9 bases lay between the germline ends. The CDR3 is made up of 14 amino acids. Germline assignment: CDR1 MGHRA and CDR2 YSYEKL. CDR3 region: CASSPTLGNQPQHF. Here the CDR3 DNA reads TGCGCCAGCAGCCCGACCTTGGGCAATCAGCCCCAGCATTTT.